This TCR beta chain comes out of a study of response to subunit inactivated influenza vaccine (dated by TCRdb to about 2018). Looking at the study overall: Deep quantitative T cell receptor repertoire profiling was used in the study to track responses to a trivalent subunit inactivated influenza vaccine. General study outcomes and caveats: According to the authors, only a limited number of new T cells may be recruited by each seasonal influenza vaccination.

Relative to germline, V is 10 bases shorter and J is 1 base shorter, with 8 bases between their ends. The germline V gene specifies MNHEY as CDR1 and SVGAGI as CDR2. The CDR3 goes from the cysteine to the phenylalanine over 11 residues. Kept here is only the CDR3 DNA, which spans 33 bases and is read in frame from base 1. In this sample, this clonotype turned up a few times. Its antigen is currently not known. The input lacks base qualities; no much larger clone sits a single base away. Library prep was done by RT-PCR. Sequencing used an Illumina HiSeq 2500. TCRdb took the public reads, trimmed them with fastp at Q25, ran MiXCR for clone calling and kept in-frame beta chains. CDR3 protein sequences are deduplicated, and each keeps its most common genes and DNA. The table for this sample lists 710,000 or so distinct CDR3 sequences; about a sixth of them were counted only once. Approximately 10% of the sample is taken by the ten largest.

The chain is encoded by TRBV6-5 joined to TRBJ2-7, and TRBD1 may be the D gene, going by 6 matching bases. This clonotype originated in a man aged 45-65 years who received an inactivated influenza vaccine. Donor details come from another sample of the same person, matched by shared clones. This specimen consisted of PBMCs from blood, obtained 12 days after vaccination. The CDR3 region has the sequence CATGQSYEQYF. The nucleotide sequence is given as TGTGCCACCGGACAGTCCTACGAGCAGTACTTC.